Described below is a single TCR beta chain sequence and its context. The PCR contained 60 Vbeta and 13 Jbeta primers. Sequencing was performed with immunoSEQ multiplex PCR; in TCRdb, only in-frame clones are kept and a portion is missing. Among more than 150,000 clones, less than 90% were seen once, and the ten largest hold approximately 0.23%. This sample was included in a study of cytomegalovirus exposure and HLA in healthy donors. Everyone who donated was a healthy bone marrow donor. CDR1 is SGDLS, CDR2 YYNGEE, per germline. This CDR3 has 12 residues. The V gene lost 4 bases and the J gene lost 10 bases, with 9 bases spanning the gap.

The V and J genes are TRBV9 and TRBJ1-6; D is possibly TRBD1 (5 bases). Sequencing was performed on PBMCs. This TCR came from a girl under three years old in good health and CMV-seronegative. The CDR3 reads CASSLQGSPLHF. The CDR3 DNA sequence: TGTGCCAGCAGCCTCCAGGGCTCACCCCTCCACTTT.